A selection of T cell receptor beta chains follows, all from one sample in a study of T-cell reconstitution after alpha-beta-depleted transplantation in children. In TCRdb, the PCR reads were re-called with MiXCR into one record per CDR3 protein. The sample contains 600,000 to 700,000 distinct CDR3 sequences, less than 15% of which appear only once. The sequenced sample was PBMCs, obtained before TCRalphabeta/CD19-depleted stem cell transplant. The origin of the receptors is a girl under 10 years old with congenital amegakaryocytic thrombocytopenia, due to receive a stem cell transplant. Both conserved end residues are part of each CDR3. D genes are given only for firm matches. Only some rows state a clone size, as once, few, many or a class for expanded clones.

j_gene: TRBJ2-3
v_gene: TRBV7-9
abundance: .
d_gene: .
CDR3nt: TGTGCCAGCACAACGACAGATACGCAGTATTTT
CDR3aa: CASTTTDTQYF

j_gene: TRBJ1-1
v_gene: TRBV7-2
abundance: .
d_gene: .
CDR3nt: TGTGCCAGCAGCTTATTTGGGGCGGTAGGGGGTGTTACTGAAGCTTTCTTT
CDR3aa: CASSLFGAVGGVTEAFF

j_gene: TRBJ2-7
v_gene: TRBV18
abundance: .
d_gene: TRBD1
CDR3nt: TGTGCCAGCTCAGCCGACAGGGTTACCTACGAGCAGTACTTC
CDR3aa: CASSADRVTYEQYF

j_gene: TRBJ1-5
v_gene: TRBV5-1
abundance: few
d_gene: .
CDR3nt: TGCGCCAGCAGGGAAAGTAGCAATCAGCCCCAGCATTTT
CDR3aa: CASRESSNQPQHF

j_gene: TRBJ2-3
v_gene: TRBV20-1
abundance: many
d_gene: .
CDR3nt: TGCAGTGCTAGAGCGAACGGGGATACGCAGTATTTT
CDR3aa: CSARANGDTQYF

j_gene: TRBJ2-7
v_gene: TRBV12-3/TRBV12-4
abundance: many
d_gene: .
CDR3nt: TGTGCCAGCAGTTTTCGGCTAGTTTCCTACGAGCAGTACTTC
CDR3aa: CASSFRLVSYEQYF

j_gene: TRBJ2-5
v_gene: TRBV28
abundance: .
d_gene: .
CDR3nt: TGTGCCAGCAGTTTCTCTTGGCGCCAAGAGACCCAGTACTTC
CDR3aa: CASSFSWRQETQYF

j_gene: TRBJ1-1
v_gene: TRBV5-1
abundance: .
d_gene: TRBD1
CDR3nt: TGCGCCAGCAGCACAGGACAGGCCTGGGGCACTGAAGCTTTCTTT
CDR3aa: CASSTGQAWGTEAFF

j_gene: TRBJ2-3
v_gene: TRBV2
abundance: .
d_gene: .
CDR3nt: TGTGCCAGCAGTGAAAACAGGGATACAGATACGCAGTATTTT
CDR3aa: CASSENRDTDTQYF

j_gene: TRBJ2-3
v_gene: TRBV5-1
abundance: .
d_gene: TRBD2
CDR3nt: TGCGCCAGCCGCGGACTAGCGGGAGGGCCGACAGATACGCAGTATTTT
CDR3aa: CASRGLAGGPTDTQYF

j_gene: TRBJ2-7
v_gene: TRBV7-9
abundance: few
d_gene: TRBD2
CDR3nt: TGTGCCAGCAGCTCACAGACTAGCGGGAGAAACTACGAGCAGTACTTC
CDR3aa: CASSSQTSGRNYEQYF

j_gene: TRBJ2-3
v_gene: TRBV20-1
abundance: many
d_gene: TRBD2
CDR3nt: TGCAGTGCTAGAGATTTCGGACTAGCATCAGATACGCAGTATTTT
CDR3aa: CSARDFGLASDTQYF

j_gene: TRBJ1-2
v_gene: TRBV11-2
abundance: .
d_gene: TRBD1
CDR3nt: TGTGCCAGCAGCTTAGACCAGAGGTGGACAGGCCGTTTCTTCTATGGCTACACCTTC
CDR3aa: CASSLDQRWTGRFFYGYTF

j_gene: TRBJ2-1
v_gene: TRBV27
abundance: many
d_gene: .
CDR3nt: TGTGCCAGCAGTCCGGCCGCACGGGGCTACAATGAGCAGTTCTTC
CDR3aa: CASSPAARGYNEQFF

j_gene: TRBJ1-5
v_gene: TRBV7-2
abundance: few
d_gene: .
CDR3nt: TGTGCCAGCAGCTTAGTGGGGCAGTCAAATCAGCCCCAGCATTTT
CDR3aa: CASSLVGQSNQPQHF

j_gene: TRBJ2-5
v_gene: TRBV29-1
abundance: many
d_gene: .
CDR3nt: TGCAGCGTTGGGAGACGGAACCAAGAGACCCAGTACTTC
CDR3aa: CSVGRRNQETQYF

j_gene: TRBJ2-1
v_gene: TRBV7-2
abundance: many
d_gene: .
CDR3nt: TGTGCCAGCAGCTTGTACACGGGTGAGCAGTTCTTC
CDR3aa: CASSLYTGEQFF

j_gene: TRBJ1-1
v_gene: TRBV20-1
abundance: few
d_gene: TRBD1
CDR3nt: TGCAGTCCGAGGACAGGGGGCTTGACTGAAGCTTTCTTT
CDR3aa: CSPRTGGLTEAFF

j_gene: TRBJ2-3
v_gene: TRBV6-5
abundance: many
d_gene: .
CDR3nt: TGTGCCAGCAGTTACTCCCAGGGCACAGATACGCAGTATTTT
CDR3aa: CASSYSQGTDTQYF

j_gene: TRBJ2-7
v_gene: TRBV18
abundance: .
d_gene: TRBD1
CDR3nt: TGTGCCAGCTCACCACAGGGGGCCGGTGCTTACGAGCAGTACTTC
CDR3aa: CASSPQGAGAYEQYF

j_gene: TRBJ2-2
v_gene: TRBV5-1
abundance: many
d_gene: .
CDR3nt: TGCGCCAGCAGCTTGTTTCTCAGTGCCGGGGAGCTGTTTTTT
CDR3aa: CASSLFLSAGELFF

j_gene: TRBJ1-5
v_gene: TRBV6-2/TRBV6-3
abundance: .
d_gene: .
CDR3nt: TGTGCCAGCAGTGCCTTACGGGTTGATAATCAGCCCCAGCATTTT
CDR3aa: CASSALRVDNQPQHF

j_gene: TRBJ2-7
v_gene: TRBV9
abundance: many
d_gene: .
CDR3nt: TGTGCCAGCAGCGTCGACAGCCCTTACGAGCAGTACTTC
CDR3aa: CASSVDSPYEQYF

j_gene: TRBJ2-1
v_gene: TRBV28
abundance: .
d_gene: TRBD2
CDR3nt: TGTGCCAGCAGGGGGGGGGTTTCCTACAATGAGCAGTTCTTC
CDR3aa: CASRGGVSYNEQFF

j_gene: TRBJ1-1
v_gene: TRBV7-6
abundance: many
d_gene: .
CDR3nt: TGTGCCAGCAGCTTAGCTGGTTACACTGAAGCTTTCTTT
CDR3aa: CASSLAGYTEAFF

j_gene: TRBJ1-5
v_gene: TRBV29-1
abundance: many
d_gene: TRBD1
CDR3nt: TGCAGCGTCGGGGACAGCAACAATCAGCCCCAGCATTTT
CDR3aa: CSVGDSNNQPQHF

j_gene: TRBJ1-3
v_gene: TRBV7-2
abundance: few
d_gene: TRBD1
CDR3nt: TGTGCCAGCAGCTTTTCGACAGGGGGAAACACCATATATTTT
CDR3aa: CASSFSTGGNTIYF

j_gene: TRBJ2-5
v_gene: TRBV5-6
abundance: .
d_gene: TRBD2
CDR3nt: TGTACCAGCAGCCCAGGGACTACTCAAGAGACCCAGTACTTC
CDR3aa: CTSSPGTTQETQYF

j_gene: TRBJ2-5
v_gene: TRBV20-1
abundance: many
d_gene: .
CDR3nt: TGCAGTGCTACATTGCTAGGAGAGACCCAGTACTTC
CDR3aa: CSATLLGETQYF

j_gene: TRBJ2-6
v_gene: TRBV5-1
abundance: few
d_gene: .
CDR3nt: TGCGCCAGCAGCTTGGAGGTCAGGAGCTCTGGGGCCAACGTCCTGACTTTC
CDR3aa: CASSLEVRSSGANVLTF

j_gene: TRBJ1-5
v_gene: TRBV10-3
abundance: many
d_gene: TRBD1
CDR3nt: TGTGCCACTACAGGGGGTGGGTTTCAGCCCCAGCATTTT
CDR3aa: CATTGGGFQPQHF

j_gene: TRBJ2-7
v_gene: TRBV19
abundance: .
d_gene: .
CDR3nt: TGTGCCAGTAGTTCGACGACAGATGAGACCTACGAGCAGTACTTC
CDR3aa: CASSSTTDETYEQYF

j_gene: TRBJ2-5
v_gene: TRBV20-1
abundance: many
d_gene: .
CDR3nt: TGCAGTGCTAGACTACTGGGACTGAGCCAAGAGACCCAGTACTTC
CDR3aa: CSARLLGLSQETQYF

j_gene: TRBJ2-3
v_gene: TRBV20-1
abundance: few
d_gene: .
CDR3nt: TGCAGTGCCCAGGATGACTCTGATACGCAGTATTTT
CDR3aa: CSAQDDSDTQYF

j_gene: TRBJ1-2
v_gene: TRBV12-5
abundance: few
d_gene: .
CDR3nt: TGTGCTAGTGGTTTGGGCCCTCAGGGGTTGAATGGCTACACCTTC
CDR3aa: CASGLGPQGLNGYTF

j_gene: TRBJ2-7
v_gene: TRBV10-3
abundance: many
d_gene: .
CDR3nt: TGTGCCATCAAGAACGGAGCCTACGAGCAGTACTTC
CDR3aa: CAIKNGAYEQYF

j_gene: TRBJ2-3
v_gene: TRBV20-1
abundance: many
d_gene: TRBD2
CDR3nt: TGCAGTGCTAGTTCGGGGGGAGATACGCAGTATTTT
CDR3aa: CSASSGGDTQYF

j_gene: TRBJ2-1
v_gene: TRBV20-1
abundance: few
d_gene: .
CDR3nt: TGCAGTGCTATTTGGTTCCGGTCGGGTTACCCGAATGAGCAGTTCTTC
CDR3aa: CSAIWFRSGYPNEQFF

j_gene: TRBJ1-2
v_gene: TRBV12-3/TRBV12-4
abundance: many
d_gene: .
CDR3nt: TGTGCCAGCACCCAAGGACCGTTTTCTTATGGCTACACCTTC
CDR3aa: CASTQGPFSYGYTF

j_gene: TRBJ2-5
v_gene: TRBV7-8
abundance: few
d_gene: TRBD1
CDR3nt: TGTGCCAGCAGACCAAACAGGGGGCAAGGTCAAGAGACCCAGTACTTC
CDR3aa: CASRPNRGQGQETQYF

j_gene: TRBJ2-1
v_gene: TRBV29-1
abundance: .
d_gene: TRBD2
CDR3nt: TGCAGCCTCCTGCGGACTAGCGGGAGTCGGAGGTACAATGAGCAGTTCTTC
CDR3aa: CSLLRTSGSRRYNEQFF

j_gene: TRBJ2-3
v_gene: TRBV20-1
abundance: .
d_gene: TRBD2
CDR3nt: TGCAGTGCTAACGAGCGGGAGGGCCCTCGAGATACGCAGTATTTT
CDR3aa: CSANEREGPRDTQYF

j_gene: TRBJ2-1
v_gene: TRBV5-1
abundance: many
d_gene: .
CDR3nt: TGCGCCAGCAGCTTGCTCGGATACAATGAGCAGTTCTTC
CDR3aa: CASSLLGYNEQFF

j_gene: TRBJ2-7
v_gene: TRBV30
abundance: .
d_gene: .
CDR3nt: TGTGCCGGACTCGACAGGAGCTCCTACGAGCAGTACTTC
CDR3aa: CAGLDRSSYEQYF

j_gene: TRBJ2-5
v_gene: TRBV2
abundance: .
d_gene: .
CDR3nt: TGTGCCAGCAGGCCCGGGACCGTTCAAGAGACCCAGTACTTC
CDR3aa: CASRPGTVQETQYF

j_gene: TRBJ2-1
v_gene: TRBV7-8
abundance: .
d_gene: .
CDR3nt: TGTGCCAGCAGCCAGGGACCGGGCGATGAGCAGTTCTTC
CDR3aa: CASSQGPGDEQFF

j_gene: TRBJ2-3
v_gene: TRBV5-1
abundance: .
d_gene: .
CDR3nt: TGCGCCAGCAGCCCCATACCAGGGGACCCTAGCACAGATACGCAGTATTTT
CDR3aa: CASSPIPGDPSTDTQYF

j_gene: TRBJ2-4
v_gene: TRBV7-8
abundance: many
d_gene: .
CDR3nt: TGTGCCAGCAGCCGCACCGGCTTGCGTCTAGAGAAGGAAGGCTTCGTCATTCAGTACTTC
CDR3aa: CASSRTGLRLEKEGFVIQYF